The next 19 T cell receptor beta chains were all read from a single sample in a study of cytomegalovirus exposure and HLA in healthy donors. The PCR was carried out with 60 Vbeta primers and 13 Jbeta primers. The method was immunoSEQ multiplex PCR; TCRdb's version includes in-frame clones alone and lacks a portion of them. This table has 150,000 to 200,000 clones, around 80% appearing once. Sequenced material: PBMCs. These receptors all stem from a man aged 35 to 55 in good health and CMV-seropositive.

V and J are TRBV4-2 and TRBJ2-3; the match to TRBD2 covers 14 bases. CDR1 LGHNA and CDR2 YNFKEQ come from the germline V gene. J was trimmed by 4 bases and V by 4 bases; bases with no gene match: 4. The CDR3 is 16 residues long. CDR3 coding DNA: TGTGCCAGCAGCCTCAAGACTAGCGGGGGGGCAGATACGCAGTATTTT. Translating it yields CASSLKTSGGADTQYF.

The chain has TRBV6-5 and TRBJ1-3; D gene ambiguous. Trimming removed 4 bases at V and 7 bases at J, with 5 bases between. Germline loops: CDR1 MNHEY, CDR2 SVGAGI. The CDR3 is 11 amino acids. The CDR3 DNA sequence: TGTGCCAGCAGTTTCGGGAACACCATATATTTT. This encodes CASSFGNTIYF.

The J gene is TRBJ1-4, the V gene TRBV18, with D possibly matching TRBD1 (6 bases). Deletions cut 3 bases from V and 5 bases from J, with 13 bases between. Germline V gives CDR1 KGHSH, CDR2 LQKENI. This CDR3 is built from 15 residues. DNA of the CDR3: TGTGCCAGCTCACCCCCGACAGGCATCAATGAAAAACTGTTTTTT. This gives the protein CASSPPTGINEKLFF.

This clone has a handful of counts. This chain uses TRBV4-3 with TRBJ2-6; D not resolved. Trimming took off 4 bases at V and 0 bases at J, with 7 bases between the two ends. Germline CDR1 is LGHNA and CDR2 is YSLEER. This CDR3 is 15 amino acids long. CDR3 DNA sequence: TGCGCCAGCAGCCTGGCTCACTCTGGGGCCAACGTCCTGACTTTC. It translates to CASSLAHSGANVLTF.

The chain has TRBV7-9 and TRBJ2-2; D is perhaps TRBD2 (6 bases). The CDR3 spans 14 residues. The germline V and J ends were trimmed by 10 bases and 2 bases, with 14 bases remaining between them. CDR1 and CDR2 (germline): SEHNR, FQNEAQ (reference sequence). This chain's CDR3 is CATMSGLNTGELFF. In DNA form, the CDR3 reads TGTGCCACAATGAGCGGGCTAAACACCGGGGAGCTGTTTTTT.

V usage is TRBV6-5 and J usage is TRBJ2-7; 7 nucleotides align to TRBD1. Trimming cost V 6 bases and J 3 bases; bases outside gene matches: 8. CDR1 MNHEY and CDR2 SVGAGI come from the germline V gene. CDR3 length equals 14 residues. CDR3 DNA sequence: TGTGCCAGCAGACTCAGGGGGTCCGGCTACGAGCAGTACTTC. It codes for CASRLRGSGYEQYF.

The chain recombines TRBV5-1 with TRBJ2-7, with a tentative D call TRBD2 (6 bases). There are 15 residues in the CDR3. Trimming removed 2 bases from V and 1 base from J, with 13 bases in between. Germline assignment: CDR1 SGHRS and CDR2 YFSETQ. The CDR3 bases are TGCGCCAGCAGCTTCAGGGTGGGGACTTCCTACGAGCAGTACTTC. Its protein is CASSFRVGTSYEQYF.

This clone has a handful of counts. The gene calls are TRBV9 and TRBJ2-3; D is possibly TRBD2 (7 bases). Germline V lookup: CDR1 SGDLS, CDR2 YYNGEE. The CDR3 spans 15 residues. Trimming removed 7 bases at V and 0 bases at J, with 15 bases between. In DNA, the CDR3 is TGTGCCAGCGGAGAGGGGGGGATCAGCACAGATACGCAGTATTTT. Its translation: CASGEGGISTDTQYF.

This clone was observed once. This chain links TRBV30 with TRBJ1-6, with TRBD1 identical over 7 bases. V was pared by 4 bases and J by 9 bases, with 9 bases of the junction left unmatched. This CDR3 comprises 14 residues. Germline V gene lookup returns CDR1 GTSNPN and CDR2 SVGIG (reference sequence). CDR3 residues: CAWTRDRESSPLHF. CDR3 in DNA: TGTGCCTGGACCAGAGACAGGGAAAGTTCACCCCTCCACTTT.

The chain links TRBV7-9 to TRBJ1-4; 7 bases are shared with TRBD1. The V gene's germline CDR1 is SEHNR and CDR2 FQNEAQ (reference sequence). This CDR3 contains 14 residues. J lost 8 bases, V lost 5 bases, and 8 bases had no gene match. The CDR3 DNA is TGTGCCAGCAGCATCACAGGGGTTCAGGAAAAACTGTTTTTT. It codes for CASSITGVQEKLFF. The variable domain in full, with the rest retrieved from reference TRBV7-9 and TRBJ1-4, is DTGVSQNPRHKITKRGQNVTFRCDPISEHNRLYWYRQTLGQGPEFLTYFQNEAQLEKSRLLSDRFSAERPKGSFSTLEIQRTEQGDSAMYLCASSITGVQEKLFFGSGTQLSVL.

The chain combines TRBV13 with TRBJ1-1; TRBD1 aligns across 8 bases. There are 16 residues in the CDR3. Germline CDR1 is PRHDT and CDR2 is FYEKMQ (reference sequence). V lost 1 base, J lost 6 bases, and 10 bases stayed unmatched. The CDR3 DNA follows: TGTGCCAGCAGCTTAGTAGGGACAGGAGTCGAGGCTGAAGCTTTCTTT. This encodes CASSLVGTGVEAEAFF.

The J gene is TRBJ2-4, the V gene TRBV5-4; D not resolved. Germline values: CDR1 SGHNT, CDR2 YYREEE (reference sequence). This CDR3 is 15 amino acids long. Trimming left V 2 bases short and J 1 base short, with 10 bases between. The DNA of the CDR3 is TGTGCCAGCAGCTTAAATCACATCGCCAAAAACATTCAGTACTTC. As protein: CASSLNHIAKNIQYF.

This clone was counted once. The chain employs TRBV28 and TRBJ2-6; tentative D call: TRBD2 (5 bases). CDR3 length equals 17 residues. CDR1 and CDR2 (germline): MDHEN, SYDVKM. The V end was cut by 5 bases, the J end by 0 bases, with 14 bases between. CDR3 coding DNA: TGTGCCAGCAGTGAGGGCGGACCGCTCTCTGGGGCCAACGTCCTGACTTTC. Amino acids: CASSEGGPLSGANVLTF.

The chain couples TRBV6-5 to TRBJ2-1, with 8 bases lining up with TRBD2. The length of the CDR3 is 15 residues. The J segment lost 1 base and the V segment lost 6 bases, leaving 5 bases of the junction unmatched. Germline V gene lookup returns CDR1 MNHEY and CDR2 SVGAGI. The CDR3 is CASSRAGASYNEQFF. Written as DNA, the CDR3 is TGTGCCAGCAGCCGAGCGGGGGCTTCCTACAATGAGCAGTTCTTC.

CDR3 residues: CASSEGYEQYF. Here the CDR3 DNA reads TGTGCCAGCAGTGAGGGCTACGAGCAGTACTTC. This rearrangement joins TRBV27 to TRBJ2-7; TRBD2 is a possible D gene (5 bases). The CDR3 spans 11 residues. Trimming took 5 bases from V and 3 from J, leaving 5 bases between them. From germline, CDR1 is MNHEY and CDR2 SMNVEV (reference sequence).

This chain links TRBV5-4 with TRBJ1-2, with a tentative D call TRBD1 (5 bases). Trimming stripped 3 bases from V and 8 bases from J, with 14 bases between. The CDR3 spans 13 residues. Germline assignment: CDR1 SGHNT and CDR2 YYREEE (reference sequence). The CDR3 loop is CASSWGGVDGYTF. CDR3 bases: TGTGCCAGCAGCTGGGGCGGGGTTGACGGCTACACCTTC.

The table lists this clone with a count of one. The V and J genes are TRBV28 and TRBJ2-4, with a possible D match to TRBD2 (6 bases). The ends were cut back, 8 bases at V and 12 bases at J, with 17 bases in the middle. The CDR3 extends over 12 amino acids. Germline V gene data show CDR1 as MDHEN and CDR2 as SYDVKM. CDR3 sequence (DNA): TGTGCCAGCGGGTCGGGGACTGTTAGTCAGTACTTC. Translation: CASGSGTVSQYF.

The chain has TRBV13 and TRBJ1-1; D is possibly TRBD1 (6 bases). The CDR3 is made up of 17 amino acids. V was cut by 5 bases and J by 0 bases, with 19 bases left in between. CDR1 and CDR2 from the germline V gene are PRHDT and FYEKMQ (reference sequence). CDR3 DNA sequence: TGTGCCAGCAGCCAACCACAGGGATCCTTAATGAACACTGAAGCTTTCTTT. It translates to CASSQPQGSLMNTEAFF.

This chain links TRBV30 with TRBJ2-7; maybe TRBD1 (5 bases). This CDR3 is built from 16 residues. Per the germline V gene, CDR1 is GTSNPN and CDR2 is SVGIG (reference sequence). V was clipped by 0 bases and J by 1 base, with 16 bases between them. CDR3 sequence reads: CAWSVPDRVISYEQYF. The CDR3 nucleotides are TGTGCCTGGAGTGTGCCTGACAGAGTAATATCCTACGAGCAGTACTTC.